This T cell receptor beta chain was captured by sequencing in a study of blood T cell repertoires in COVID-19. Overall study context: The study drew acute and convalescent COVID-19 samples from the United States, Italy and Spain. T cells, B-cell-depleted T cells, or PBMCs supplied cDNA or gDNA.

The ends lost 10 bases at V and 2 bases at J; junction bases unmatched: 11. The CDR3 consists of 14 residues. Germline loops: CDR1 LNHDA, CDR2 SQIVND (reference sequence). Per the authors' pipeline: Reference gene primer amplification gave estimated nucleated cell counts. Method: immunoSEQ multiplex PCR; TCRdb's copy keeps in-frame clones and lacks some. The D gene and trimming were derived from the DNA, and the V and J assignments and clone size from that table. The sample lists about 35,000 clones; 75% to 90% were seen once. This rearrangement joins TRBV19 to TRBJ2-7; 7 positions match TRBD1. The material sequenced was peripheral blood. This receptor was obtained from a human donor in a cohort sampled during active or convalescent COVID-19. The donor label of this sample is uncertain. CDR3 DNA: TGTGCCACCCAGCGCGGTCAGGGGGCCTACGAGCAGTACTTC. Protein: CATQRGQGAYEQYF.